This is a list of T cell receptor beta chains from one sample in a study of blood T cells in healthy people across ages. TCRdb re-analysed the 5' RACE reads in MiXCR, keeping a single row per CDR3 protein. The sample lists around 700,000 distinct CDR3 sequences; around 25% were seen once. These data were also filed under a second study, of T cells of mothers and their children.

Sequencing was carried out using blood. The receptors come from a boy between 5 and 17 years old in good health. The CDR3 runs from the conserved cysteine through the conserved F or W. The D gene is left open where the match is weak. Some rows mark clone size as missing; the rest say once, few, many or name a class of expanded clone.

V	size	D	J	DNA	CDR3
TRBV9	-	-	TRBJ2-3	TGTGCCAGCAGCGGAACCAACAAAGATACGCAGTATTTT	CASSGTNKDTQYF
TRBV3-1	few	-	TRBJ1-4	TGTGCCAGCAGCCAAGTTGTCGGGTTGGGGACTAATGAAAAACTGTTTTTT	CASSQVVGLGTNEKLFF
TRBV7-9	-	TRBD2	TRBJ2-5	TGTGCCAGCAGCTTAGGGGAGCGGGGGGACCAAGAGACCCAGTACTTC	CASSLGERGDQETQYF
TRBV4-3	-	TRBD2	TRBJ2-7	TGCGCCAGCAGCCAAGAGGCGCTAGCGGGGGGCTACGAGCAGTACTTC	CASSQEALAGGYEQYF
TRBV27	-	-	TRBJ2-2	TGTGCCAGCAGGGGGGCAGGGCTAGCGGAAGGGGAGCTGTTTTTT	CASRGAGLAEGELFF
TRBV12-3/TRBV12-4	few	-	TRBJ1-5	TGTGCCAGCAGTCCCCAACAGGGAAATCAGCCCCAGCATTTT	CASSPQQGNQPQHF
TRBV5-6	-	-	TRBJ2-6	TGTGCCAGCAGCCCCGTTGGGTTAGCGGCTGGGGCCAACGTCCTGACTTTC	CASSPVGLAAGANVLTF
TRBV29-1	-	-	TRBJ2-5	TGCAGCGTGGCCGCTCTAGGTCAGCAAGAGACCCAGTACTTC	CSVAALGQQETQYF
TRBV7-9	few	-	TRBJ1-1	TGTGCCAGCAGCCGCCAATTACCGAGGGGGACCGCTGAAGCTTTCTTT	CASSRQLPRGTAEAFF
TRBV3-1	few	-	TRBJ2-5	TGTGCCAGCAGCCAAGTCGTTACACCTCAAGAGACCCAGTACTTC	CASSQVVTPQETQYF
TRBV20-1	few	TRBD1	TRBJ1-4	TGCAGTGCTAGAGCAGGGGGCGACGAAAAACTGTTTTTT	CSARAGGDEKLFF
TRBV9	few	TRBD2	TRBJ2-5	TGTGCCAGCAGCTCCGGGACTAGCGGAGTCCAAGAGACCCAGTACTTC	CASSSGTSGVQETQYF
TRBV6-1	-	-	TRBJ2-7	TGTGCCAGCAGTGAATATGGAGGAAACGAGCAGTACTTC	CASSEYGGNEQYF
TRBV7-9	-	-	TRBJ2-5	TGTGCCGGTCAGGTCCAAGAGACCCAGTACTTC	CAGQVQETQYF
TRBV13	-	-	TRBJ2-7	TGTGCCAGCAGCTATCGGAACAGTGCCTACGAGCAGTACTTC	CASSYRNSAYEQYF
TRBV12-3/TRBV12-4	few	-	TRBJ1-4	TGTGCCAGCAGTTTGAGGGCCCTAACTAATGAAAAACTGTTTTTT	CASSLRALTNEKLFF
TRBV29-1	-	-	TRBJ2-7	TGCAGCGTTGGGAAGGGGACGGGGGAGCAGTACTTC	CSVGKGTGEQYF
TRBV2	-	-	TRBJ2-7	TGTGCCAGCAGTGATTTAGGGCGACCCTACGAGCAGTACTTC	CASSDLGRPYEQYF
TRBV27	-	TRBD1	TRBJ1-4	TGTGCCAGCAGCGGCTCCGGACAGGCAGGGGAAAAACTGTTTTTT	CASSGSGQAGEKLFF
TRBV29-1	-	-	TRBJ1-2	TGCAGCGTTGAAGATAAGATCTGGGGAGGGAATGGCTACACCTTC	CSVEDKIWGGNGYTF
TRBV18	-	TRBD1	TRBJ1-2	TGTGCCAGCTCACCCCCGGACAGGGTCTATGGCTACACCTTC	CASSPPDRVYGYTF
TRBV7-2	few	-	TRBJ1-2	TGTGCCAGCAGCTTAGACGTCGGAATGGGGTCGGGCTATGGCTACACCTTC	CASSLDVGMGSGYGYTF
TRBV5-5	few	TRBD2	TRBJ2-5	TGTGCCAGCAGCTTGATCTATAGCGGGAGGAGGTACCAAGAGACCCAGTACTTC	CASSLIYSGRRYQETQYF
TRBV12-3/TRBV12-4	-	-	TRBJ2-3	TGTGCCAGCAGGGTAACACTGGGGGATACGCAGTATTTT	CASRVTLGDTQYF
TRBV5-1	-	-	TRBJ2-4	TGCGCCAGCAGCTTGGGACCCGTTGACATTCAGTACTTC	CASSLGPVDIQYF
TRBV20-1	-	TRBD2	TRBJ2-1	TGCAGTGCCAGCTACCCTAGCGGGAGATACAATGAGCAGTTCTTC	CSASYPSGRYNEQFF
TRBV6-4	-	TRBD1	TRBJ2-7	TGTGCCAGCAGTGCCCTGACAGGGCCCCTCTCCTACGAGCAGTACTTC	CASSALTGPLSYEQYF
TRBV4-3	-	TRBD2	TRBJ2-2	TGCGCCAGCAGCCAAGATCTCAGTGGGCTAGCGGCTACCGGGGAGCTGTTTTTT	CASSQDLSGLAATGELFF
TRBV4-3	few	TRBD2	TRBJ2-7	TGCGCCAGCAGCCAAGATCCGGCTAGCGGGGGATACGAGCAGTACTTC	CASSQDPASGGYEQYF
TRBV6-2/TRBV6-3	-	-	TRBJ2-1	TGTGCCAGCAGTTACAGTATCAATGAGCAGTTCTTC	CASSYSINEQFF
TRBV9	-	-	TRBJ2-1	TGTGCCAGCAGCGTAGTGGACGCCCTAATAGGAAATGAGCAGTTCTTC	CASSVVDALIGNEQFF
TRBV4-3	-	-	TRBJ2-1	TGCGCCAGCAGCCAAGGTTTCGAGAGGTACGAGCAGTTCTTC	CASSQGFERYEQFF
TRBV7-6	few	-	TRBJ2-1	TGTGCCAGCAGCTTAGAGAGTGGAGGTGATGGGTTCTTC	CASSLESGGDGFF
TRBV29-1	-	TRBD1	TRBJ1-2	TGCAGCGTTGAATTCCGGGACAGCTATGGCTACACCTTC	CSVEFRDSYGYTF
TRBV7-9	many	-	TRBJ2-3	TGTGCCAGCAGCTTAGAGGTGGGGCGCCGGGATACGCAGTATTTT	CASSLEVGRRDTQYF
TRBV4-2	-	TRBD1	TRBJ2-3	TGTGCCAGCAGCCAAGAGGACGGGACAGGACGGGCAGATACGCAGTATTTT	CASSQEDGTGRADTQYF
TRBV29-1	-	-	TRBJ2-5	TGCAGCGCCAGCGACATTCGGGAGACCCAGTACTTC	CSASDIRETQYF
TRBV21-1	few	-	TRBJ2-3	TGTGCCAGCAGCAACGGCCCGAACACAGATACGCAGTATTTT	CASSNGPNTDTQYF
TRBV5-5	few	-	TRBJ2-7	TGTGCCAGCAGCTTGGCCGTCGACAGCTACGAGCAGTACTTC	CASSLAVDSYEQYF
TRBV9	-	TRBD1	TRBJ2-7	TGTGCCAGCAGCGTTTCGGGACAGGGCCCCTACGAGCAGTACTTC	CASSVSGQGPYEQYF
TRBV28	few	-	TRBJ2-4	TGTGCCAGCAGTTTACCTAACGGCAAAAACATTCAGTACTTC	CASSLPNGKNIQYF
TRBV12-3/TRBV12-4	-	-	TRBJ2-1	TGTGCCAGCAGCTCACCAGGGACTGACTCCTACAATGAGCAGTTCTTC	CASSSPGTDSYNEQFF
TRBV27	-	-	TRBJ1-1	TGTGCCAGCAGTTTATACCCAGGGTCCGTAACTGAAGCTTTCTTT	CASSLYPGSVTEAFF
TRBV7-9	-	-	TRBJ2-1	TGTGCCGCAGAGGCGGGCTCCTACAATGAGCAGTTCTTC	CAAEAGSYNEQFF
TRBV29-1	-	TRBD1	TRBJ1-4	TGCAGCGTTGAACTGACAGGGTGGGGCTTTAATGAAAAACTGTTTTTT	CSVELTGWGFNEKLFF
TRBV7-2	-	TRBD1	TRBJ2-5	TGTGCCAGCAGCTTAGGCGGCAGGGGGAAGTTCTTC	CASSLGGRGKFF
TRBV29-1	-	-	TRBJ2-1	TGCAGCGACTTACAGGGACCTTACAATGAGCAGTTCTTC	CSDLQGPYNEQFF
TRBV28	-	-	TRBJ1-4	TGTGCCAGCAGTTTCCCCGGGACGGATGGAAAACTGTTTTTT	CASSFPGTDGKLFF
TRBV13	few	-	TRBJ1-1	TGTGCCAGCAGCCCGCAGCCTACCACTGAAGCTTTCTTT	CASSPQPTTEAFF
TRBV29-1	few	-	TRBJ2-2	TGCAGCGCCCTCGGGCCGGCGAACACCGGGGAGCTGTTTTTT	CSALGPANTGELFF
TRBV9	few	TRBD2	TRBJ2-5	TGTGCCAGCAGCGCCTCTAGCGGGAGATTGGAGACCCAGTACTTC	CASSASSGRLETQYF
TRBV20-1	-	-	TRBJ2-1	TGCAGTGTAATCCCTCGTGACCAATACAATGAGCAGTTCTTC	CSVIPRDQYNEQFF
TRBV6-6	-	TRBD1	TRBJ2-5	TGTGCCAGCAGTTGGACCGGGACAGGGGGTGGAGAGACCCAGTACTTC	CASSWTGTGGGETQYF
TRBV6-2/TRBV6-3	-	TRBD1	TRBJ1-4	TGTGCCAGCAGCCTGACAGGGACGGAGGAAAAACTGTTTTTT	CASSLTGTEEKLFF
TRBV20-1	-	-	TRBJ1-2	TGCAGTGCTAGAGTAACTGCTATAAGCGACTATGGCTACACCTTC	CSARVTAISDYGYTF
TRBV4-1	-	-	TRBJ2-7	TGCGCCAGCAGCCAAGAAACCGGACTCAGCCCCTACGAGCAGTACTTC	CASSQETGLSPYEQYF
TRBV6-2/TRBV6-3	-	-	TRBJ2-5	TGTGCCAGTGTGCTCCGTGGGAAAGAAGAGATCCAGTACTTC	CASVLRGKEEIQYF